The 3 T cell receptor beta chains below were found in one sample sequenced in a study of T cells after yellow fever vaccination. TCRdb re-called the 5' RACE reads with MiXCR, one entry per CDR3 protein. Here the sample spans about 360,000 distinct CDR3 sequences, roughly 6.1% being singletons. Material: PBMCs, obtained 5 days after the yellow fever booster vaccination. All receptors come from a man aged 25-40 years who received the YFV17D yellow fever vaccine.

In its sample, this clonotype was seen many times. The chain carries TRBV14 and TRBJ2-1, with 11 bases matching TRBD2. Germline V gene data show CDR1 as SGHDN and CDR2 as FVKESK. The CDR3 covers 15 residues. Unmatched junction bases numbered 4, after V lost 1 base and J lost 8 bases. Written as DNA, the CDR3 is TGTGCCAGCAGCCAAGTAGCGGGAGGGCCGTATGAGCAGTTCTTC. This codes for CASSQVAGGPYEQFF.

This clonotype came up many times. The V and J genes are TRBV6-2 or TRBV6-3 and TRBJ2-5; D possibly corresponds to TRBD1 (5 bases). The CDR3 is 14 residues long. Germline V lookup: CDR1 MNHEY, CDR2 SVGEGT. V was shortened by 5 bases and J by 1 base, with 11 bases between the two germline ends. Here the CDR3 reads CASSQPQGQETQYF. In nucleotides, the CDR3 is TGTGCCAGCAGTCAACCGCAGGGCCAAGAGACCCAGTACTTC.

V and J are TRBV11-2 and TRBJ2-7; a possible D gene is TRBD2 (7 bases). The CDR3 consists of 14 residues. Germline CDR1 and CDR2: SGHAT and FQNNGV. The germline V and J ends were trimmed by 5 bases and 0 bases, with 11 bases remaining between them. CDR3 sequence reads: CASSRGASSYEQYF. The CDR3 region has the DNA TGTGCCAGCAGCCGGGGGGCGAGCTCCTACGAGCAGTACTTC.